These 28 T cell receptor beta chains originate from one sample sequenced in a study of cytomegalovirus exposure and HLA in healthy donors. This PCR relied on a set of 60 Vbeta primers and 13 Jbeta primers. Sequencing used immunoSEQ multiplex PCR; TCRdb keeps in-frame clones, though not all of them. Of 100,000 to 150,000 clones in the sample, over 50% were seen once. What was sequenced was PBMCs. These receptors were taken from a woman aged 35 to 49 in good health and CMV-seropositive.

The gene calls are TRBV25-1 and TRBJ1-1; possible D gene TRBD1, 6 bases. CDR1 MGHDK and CDR2 SYGVNS come from the germline V gene. This CDR3 is 11 amino acids long. V was clipped by 5 bases and J by 9 bases, with 10 bases between them. This chain's CDR3 is CASSRGGQAFF. CDR3 nucleotide sequence: TGTGCCAGCAGTAGGGGGGGCCAAGCTTTCTTT.

This chain joins TRBV7-2 and TRBJ2-7; TRBD2 aligns across 9 bases. The V gene end was trimmed by 3 bases and the J gene end by 3 bases; junction bases not matched to a gene: 9. The CDR3 has 16 amino acids. Germline assignment: CDR1 SGHTA and CDR2 FQGNSA. CDR3 DNA: TGTGCCAGCAGCTTGACTAGCGGATCGGGCTTCTACGAGCAGTACTTC. Translation gives CASSLTSGSGFYEQYF.

The chain carries TRBV10-2 and TRBJ2-1; D gene ambiguous. The CDR3 totals 14 residues. Germline CDR1 WSHSY, CDR2 SAAADI. Trimming removed 4 bases at V and 2 bases at J, with 9 bases between. CDR3 in amino acids: CASSVHSTYNEQFF. The CDR3 DNA reads as TGCGCCAGCAGTGTTCACTCGACCTACAATGAGCAGTTCTTC.

The chain joins TRBV28 to TRBJ2-3; TRBD2 agrees at 7 bases. The CDR3 sequence is 15 residues long. Per the germline V gene, CDR1 is MDHEN and CDR2 is SYDVKM. Trimming removed 3 bases from V and 2 bases from J; junction bases left unmatched: 5. CDR3 sequence reads: CASSLSSGVTDTQYF. The CDR3 DNA reads as TGTGCCAGCAGTTTGTCTAGCGGAGTCACAGATACGCAGTATTTT. The variable domain in full, completed from reference TRBV28 and TRBJ2-3, reads DVKVTQSSRYLVKRTGEKVFLECVQDMDHENMFWYRQDPGLGLRLIYFSYDVKMKEKGDIPEGYSVSREKKERFSLILESASTNQTSMYLCASSLSSGVTDTQYFGPGTRLTVL.

V is TRBV5-1 and J is TRBJ2-3; 8 bases line up with TRBD2. The V gene's germline CDR1 is SGHRS and CDR2 YFSETQ. CDR3 length equals 18 residues. Unmatched junction bases numbered 18, after V lost 3 bases and J lost 6 bases. CDR3 residues: CASSSQGLAGFDTDTQYF. The CDR3 nucleotides are TGCGCCAGCAGCTCCCAGGGGCTAGCGGGTTTCGACACCGATACGCAGTATTTT.

This clone was recorded a few times. The chain recombines TRBV7-8 with TRBJ2-5; D may be TRBD2 (6 bases). Germline loops: CDR1 SGHVS, CDR2 FQNEAQ. The germline V and J ends were trimmed by 6 bases and 1 base, with 9 bases remaining between them. CDR3 length: 13 amino acids. This chain's CDR3 is CASSWTTQETQYF. The CDR3 DNA sequence: TGTGCCAGCAGTTGGACTACCCAAGAGACCCAGTACTTC. Based on the CDR3 plus reference TRBV7-8 and TRBJ2-5, the full variable domain is GAGVSQSPRYKVAKRGQDVALRCDPISGHVSLFWYQQALGQGPEFLTYFQNEAQLDKSGLPSDRFFAERPEGSVSTLKIQRTQQEDSAVYLCASSWTTQETQYFGPGTRLLVL.

The chain employs TRBV7-6 and TRBJ2-2, with D perhaps TRBD2 (6 bases). V shed 1 base and J shed 6 bases, with 15 bases lying between them. The germline V gene encodes CDR1 SGHVS and CDR2 FNYEAQ. The CDR3 consists of 16 residues. The CDR3 DNA is TGTGCCAGCAGCTTAGTACAGGCGGGGATTCCCGGGGAGCTGTTTTTT. Translated: CASSLVQAGIPGELFF.

This clone has more than one count but fewer than ten. CDR3 bases: TGTGCCAGCAGTTGGAGGGAGGGGGACATTCAGTACTTC. Encoded protein: CASSWREGDIQYF. The chain carries TRBV27 and TRBJ2-4; D is possibly TRBD2 (7 bases). The germline V gene encodes CDR1 MNHEY and CDR2 SMNVEV (reference sequence). V shed 4 bases and J shed 8 bases, with 12 bases lying between them. This CDR3 is built from 13 residues.

V usage is TRBV28 and J usage is TRBJ2-7; 9 bases fit TRBD1. The trim removed 2 bases at V and 3 bases at J, leaving 5 bases unmatched. Per germline, CDR1 MDHEN and CDR2 SYDVKM. The CDR3 is made up of 15 amino acids. The CDR3 sequence: CASSLLRGQGYEQYF. CDR3 bases: TGTGCCAGCAGTTTACTACGGGGACAGGGCTACGAGCAGTACTTC.

The genes are TRBV5-1 and TRBJ2-2; 7 nucleotides align to TRBD1. The trim removed 3 bases at V and 6 bases at J, leaving 8 bases unmatched. The CDR3 contains 15 residues. From germline, CDR1 is SGHRS and CDR2 YFSETQ. CDR3 protein: CASSSAITGAGELFF. The DNA for the CDR3 is TGCGCCAGCAGCTCGGCGATTACAGGGGCCGGGGAGCTGTTTTTT.

A few counts support this clone. CDR3 DNA: TGTGCCAGCAGTGATAGCGCGAGCAGGGGTCAGTACTTC. Translated, it gives CASSDSASRGQYF. This chain uses TRBV2 with TRBJ2-4; TRBD1 is a possible D gene (6 bases). CDR1 SNHLY and CDR2 FYNNEI come from the germline V gene. V lost 3 bases to trimming and J lost 12 bases, with 15 bases between them. There are 13 residues in the CDR3.

This chain uses TRBV5-6 with TRBJ2-7; 7 bases are shared with TRBD1. The germline V gene has CDR1 SGHDT and CDR2 YYEEEE. The V gene end was trimmed by 4 bases and the J gene end by 1 base; junction bases not matched to a gene: 5. The CDR3 spans 14 residues. The CDR3 DNA is TGTGCCAGCAGCGTGACAGGGATGTCCTACGAGCAGTACTTC. It translates to CASSVTGMSYEQYF.

This chain uses TRBV5-4 with TRBJ2-7, with TRBD2 as a possible D gene (5 bases). Germline V lookup: CDR1 SGHNT, CDR2 YYREEE (reference sequence). V lost 1 base and J lost 0, with 5 bases in between. This CDR3 contains 13 residues. The CDR3 here is CASSLRGSYEQYF. CDR3 nucleotide sequence: TGTGCCAGCAGCTTGCGGGGCTCCTACGAGCAGTACTTC. The whole variable domain, remainder taken from reference TRBV5-4 and TRBJ2-7, is ETGVTQSPTHLIKTRGQQVTLRCSSQSGHNTVSWYQQALGQGPQFIFQYYREEENGRGNFPPRFSGLQFPNYSSELNVNALELDDSALYLCASSLRGSYEQYFGPGTRLTVT.

The rearrangement links TRBV13 to TRBJ1-4; TRBD1 might be the D (5 bases). The V gene's germline CDR1 is PRHDT and CDR2 FYEKMQ (reference sequence). This CDR3 is built from 19 residues. V dropped 6 bases and J dropped 0 bases, with 23 bases sitting between them. CDR3 sequence reads: CASRLGHRRAGATNEKLFF. CDR3 bases: TGTGCCAGCAGACTCGGACACCGACGGGCGGGAGCAACTAATGAAAAACTGTTTTTT.

The chain joins TRBV7-9 to TRBJ1-5; D not certain. The V gene's germline CDR1 is SEHNR and CDR2 FQNEAQ (reference sequence). The V gene lost 5 bases and the J gene lost 2 bases, with 10 bases spanning the gap. The CDR3 sequence is 14 residues long. In nucleotides, the CDR3 is TGTGCCAGCAGCCGGGGTGGGGGCAATCAGCCCCAGCATTTT. The encoded protein is CASSRGGGNQPQHF.

This chain joins TRBV11-3 and TRBJ2-6; perhaps TRBD1 as D (5 bases). Trimming took off 0 bases at V and 0 bases at J, with 6 bases between the two ends. Germline CDR1 and CDR2: SGHNT and YENEEA. The CDR3 is 16 amino acids. Here the CDR3 reads CASSLDQGSGANVLTF. CDR3 nucleotide sequence: TGTGCCAGCAGCTTAGATCAGGGCTCTGGGGCCAACGTCCTGACTTTC.

This clone was found a few times. The chain combines TRBV6-5 with TRBJ2-1, with D perhaps TRBD2 (6 bases). The CDR3 is 12 amino acids. Germline assignment: CDR1 MNHEY and CDR2 SVGAGI. V dropped 6 bases and J dropped 6 bases, with 9 bases sitting between them. CDR3 protein: CASSRGTNEQFF. The CDR3 nucleotides read TGTGCCAGCAGCCGGGGGACCAATGAGCAGTTCTTC.

This clone was seen just once. The chain is built from TRBV30 and TRBJ2-5; perhaps TRBD1 as D (6 bases). Germline values: CDR1 GTSNPN, CDR2 SVGIG (reference sequence). CDR3 length: 13 residues. The germline V and J ends were trimmed by 0 bases and 1 base, with 6 bases remaining between them. Here the CDR3 reads CAWSVGGQETQYF. DNA for the CDR3: TGTGCCTGGAGTGTAGGGGGCCAAGAGACCCAGTACTTC.

The genes are TRBV9 and TRBJ1-2; maybe TRBD1 (6 bases). The germline V gene encodes CDR1 SGDLS and CDR2 YYNGEE. Trimming shortened V by 0 bases and J by 4 bases, and 19 bases separated the two germline ends. This CDR3 comprises 17 residues. The CDR3 DNA reads as TGTGCCAGCAGCGTAGGAGGTACGCCGGGGGGCATCTATGGCTACACCTTC. Its protein product is CASSVGGTPGGIYGYTF.

The CDR3 region has the DNA TGCACCAGCTCCCCTCGGACTAGCGGGAGTGGAACAGATACGCAGTATTTT. Translated, it gives CTSSPRTSGSGTDTQYF. V gene TRBV1 combines with J gene TRBJ2-3; the table's D call TRBD2 went unverified against the DNA. TRBV1 is an annotated pseudogene. This CDR3 is 17 amino acids long.

This clone was picked up a small number of times. The rearrangement links TRBV5-1 to TRBJ1-1, with D unclear. The CDR3 covers 15 residues. Trimming shortened V by 4 bases and J by 2 bases, and 15 bases separated the two germline ends. The germline gives CDR1 SGHRS, CDR2 YFSETQ. The CDR3 region is CASSMGGLPNTEAFF. The CDR3, as DNA: TGCGCCAGCAGCATGGGAGGACTACCAAACACTGAAGCTTTCTTT. Full variable domain (missing parts from reference TRBV5-1 and TRBJ1-1): KAGVTQTPRYLIKTRGQQVTLSCSPISGHRSVSWYQQTPGQGLQFLFEYFSETQRNKGNFPGRFSGRQFSNSRSEMNVSTLELGDSALYLCASSMGGLPNTEAFFGQGTRLTVV.

The chain is built from TRBV6-1 and TRBJ1-5; weak D call: TRBD1 (5 bases). Germline V gives CDR1 MNHNS, CDR2 SASEGT. The V and J ends lost 11 bases and 5 bases respectively, with 16 bases between them. The CDR3 runs to 13 residues. Written as DNA, the CDR3 is TGTGCCGGAGCGCGGGGGTTGGATCAGCCCCAGCATTTT. Its translation: CAGARGLDQPQHF.

The chain uses TRBV28 and TRBJ2-1; the match to TRBD2 covers 14 bases. Germline lookup yields CDR1 MDHEN and CDR2 SYDVKM. This CDR3 is built from 16 residues. Trimming at V came to 1 base and at J to 6 bases, leaving 2 bases not matched to a gene. The CDR3 sequence is CASSLLGLAGVNEQFF. CDR3 DNA sequence: TGTGCCAGCAGTTTATTGGGACTAGCGGGAGTCAATGAGCAGTTCTTC. The complete variable domain, with remaining parts taken from reference TRBV28 and TRBJ2-1, reads DVKVTQSSRYLVKRTGEKVFLECVQDMDHENMFWYRQDPGLGLRLIYFSYDVKMKEKGDIPEGYSVSREKKERFSLILESASTNQTSMYLCASSLLGLAGVNEQFFGPGTRLTVL.

The gene calls are TRBV7-9 and TRBJ2-7, with a tentative D call TRBD2 (7 bases). Germline lookup yields CDR1 SEHNR and CDR2 FQNEAQ (reference sequence). V lost 6 bases and J 3 bases, leaving 18 bases between the germline ends. The CDR3 runs 15 residues. CDR3: CASSWREGGVYEQYF. CDR3 in DNA: TGTGCCAGCAGTTGGAGGGAGGGGGGAGTCTACGAGCAGTACTTC.

The chain carries TRBV28 and TRBJ1-1; D is unclear. Trimming pared 2 bases from V and 2 bases from J, leaving 9 bases between. The CDR3 consists of 14 residues. The germline CDR1 and CDR2 sequences are MDHEN and SYDVKM. Written as DNA, the CDR3 is TGTGCCAGCAGTTTAATCTCGTTTAACACTGAAGCTTTCTTT. Protein sequence: CASSLISFNTEAFF.

This CDR3 reads CASKRTEKNYGYTF. As DNA, the CDR3 is TGTGCCAGCAAAAGGACAGAGAAAAACTATGGCTACACCTTC. The chain joins TRBV6-5 to TRBJ1-2, with D possibly being TRBD1 (6 bases). The ends were cut back, 7 bases at V and 2 bases at J, with 14 bases in the middle. Germline CDR1 reads MNHEY; CDR2 reads SVGAGI. The CDR3 totals 14 residues.

The sample holds a few counts of this clone. This sequence joins TRBV25-1 and TRBJ2-3; weak D call: TRBD1 (5 bases). V gave up 2 bases and J gave up 7 bases, with 16 bases separating them. CDR3 length equals 15 residues. Germline V gene data show CDR1 as MGHDK and CDR2 as SYGVNS. The CDR3 coding sequence is TGTGCCAGCAGTGAAGCACAGGTCCTACCGCATACGCAGTATTTT. Protein product: CASSEAQVLPHTQYF.

The DNA for the CDR3 is TGTGCCAGCAGTAGGGGACAGGGCCAGTTTAAACTGTTTTTT. Translation gives CASSRGQGQFKLFF. The V gene is TRBV6-5, the J gene TRBJ1-4; 9 bases map to TRBD1. With V trimmed by 5 bases and J by 11 bases, 9 bases remained unmatched. The CDR3 runs to 14 residues. Germline V gene sequence: CDR1 MNHEY, CDR2 SVGAGI.